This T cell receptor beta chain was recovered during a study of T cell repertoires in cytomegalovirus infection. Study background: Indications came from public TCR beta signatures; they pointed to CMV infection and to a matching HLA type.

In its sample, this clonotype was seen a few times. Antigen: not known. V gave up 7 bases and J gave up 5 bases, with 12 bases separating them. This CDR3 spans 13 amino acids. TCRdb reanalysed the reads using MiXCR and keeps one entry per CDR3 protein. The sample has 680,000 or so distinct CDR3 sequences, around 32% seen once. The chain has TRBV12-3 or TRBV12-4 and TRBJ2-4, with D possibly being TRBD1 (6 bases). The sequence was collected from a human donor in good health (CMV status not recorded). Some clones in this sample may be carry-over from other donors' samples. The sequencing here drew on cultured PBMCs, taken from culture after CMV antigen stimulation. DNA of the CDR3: TGTGCCAGCACCAGGACAGTAGAAAACATTCAGTACTTC. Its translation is CASTRTVENIQYF.